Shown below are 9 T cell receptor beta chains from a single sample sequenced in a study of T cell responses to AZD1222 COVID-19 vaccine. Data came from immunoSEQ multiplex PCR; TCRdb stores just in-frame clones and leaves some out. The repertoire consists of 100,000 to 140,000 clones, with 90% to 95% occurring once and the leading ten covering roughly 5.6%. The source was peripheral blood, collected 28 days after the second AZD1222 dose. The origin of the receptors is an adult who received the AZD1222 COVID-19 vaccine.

This CDR3 reads CASNLPDSWENTIYF. CDR3 DNA sequence: TGTGCCAGCAATCTCCCCGACAGTTGGGAAAACACCATATATTTT. This chain connects TRBV21-1 to TRBJ1-3; the table assigns TRBD1, which was not confirmed against the DNA. TRBV21-1 is a pseudogene segment. This CDR3 region has 15 residues.

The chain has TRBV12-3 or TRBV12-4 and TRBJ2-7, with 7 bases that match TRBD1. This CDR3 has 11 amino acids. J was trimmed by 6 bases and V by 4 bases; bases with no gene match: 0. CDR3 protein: CASSYRGEQYF. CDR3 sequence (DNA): TGTGCCAGCAGTTACAGGGGCGAGCAGTACTTC.

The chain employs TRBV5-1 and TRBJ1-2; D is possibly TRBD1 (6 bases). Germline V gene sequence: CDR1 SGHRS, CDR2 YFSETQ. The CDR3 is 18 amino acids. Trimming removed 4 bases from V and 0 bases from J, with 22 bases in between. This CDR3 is CASSPGQLNTLANYGYTF. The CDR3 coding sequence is TGCGCCAGCAGCCCAGGACAGCTCAACACCTTAGCTAACTATGGCTACACCTTC.

CDR3 DNA sequence: TGTGCCATCAGTGACTTTACGACGTCGGCATCGGATGAGCAGTTCTTC. It translates to CAISDFTTSASDEQFF. J is TRBJ2-1 and V is TRBV10-3; D gene unclear. Looked up from germline, CDR1 is ENHRY and CDR2 is SYGVKD. V dropped 3 bases and J dropped 8 bases, with 20 bases sitting between them. The CDR3 has 16 amino acids.

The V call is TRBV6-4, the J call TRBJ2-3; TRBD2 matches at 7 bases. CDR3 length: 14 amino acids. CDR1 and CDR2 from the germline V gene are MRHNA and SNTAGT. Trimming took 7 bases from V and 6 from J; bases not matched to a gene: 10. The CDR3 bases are TGTGCCAGCAATAAAGCGGGGTACGGGGATACGCAGTATTTT. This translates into CASNKAGYGDTQYF.

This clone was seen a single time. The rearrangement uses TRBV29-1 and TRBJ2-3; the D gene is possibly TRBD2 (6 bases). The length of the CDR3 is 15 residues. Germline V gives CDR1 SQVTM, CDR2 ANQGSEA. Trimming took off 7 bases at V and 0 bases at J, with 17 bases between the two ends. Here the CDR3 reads CSGAVGGRSTDTQYF. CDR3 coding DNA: TGCAGCGGGGCGGTGGGAGGCCGAAGCACAGATACGCAGTATTTT.

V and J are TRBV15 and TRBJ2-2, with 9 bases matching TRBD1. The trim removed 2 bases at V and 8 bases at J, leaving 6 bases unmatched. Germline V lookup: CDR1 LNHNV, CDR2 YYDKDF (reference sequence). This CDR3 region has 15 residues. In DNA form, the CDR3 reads TGTGCCACCAGCAGACCCCGGGACAGGGAAGGGGAGCTGTTTTTT. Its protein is CATSRPRDREGELFF.

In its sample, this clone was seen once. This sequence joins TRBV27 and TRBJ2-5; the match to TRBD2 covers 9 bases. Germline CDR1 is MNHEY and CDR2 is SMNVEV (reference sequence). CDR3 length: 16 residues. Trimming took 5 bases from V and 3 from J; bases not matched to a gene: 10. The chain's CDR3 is CASSPYLAGVEETQYF. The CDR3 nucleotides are TGTGCCAGCAGTCCTTACTTAGCGGGAGTTGAAGAGACCCAGTACTTC.

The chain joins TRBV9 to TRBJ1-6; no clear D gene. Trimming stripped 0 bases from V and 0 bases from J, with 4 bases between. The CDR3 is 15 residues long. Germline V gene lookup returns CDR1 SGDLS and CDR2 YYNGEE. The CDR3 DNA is TGTGCCAGCAGCGTAGAGAGCTCCTATAATTCACCCCTCCACTTT. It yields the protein CASSVESSYNSPLHF.